Listed here are 18 T cell receptor beta chains from one sample, sequenced in a study of CD8 T cells in ankylosing spondylitis. Via MiXCR, TCRdb re-called the 5' RACE reads, giving one row per CDR3 protein. The profile shows more than 150,000 distinct CDR3 sequences, about 18% of them singletons. The sample taken for sequencing was blood, either unsorted or a sorted T cell fraction (not recorded which). The origin of the receptors is a male donor aged 10-35 years with ankylosing spondylitis or in good health (not recorded which).

The chain is built from TRBV7-9 and TRBJ2-7, with D possibly called TRBD1 or TRBD2 (5 bases each). The V end lost 5 bases, the J end lost 3 bases, and 11 bases lay between the germline ends. This CDR3 is built from 13 residues. Germline-derived CDR1 and CDR2 are SEHNR and FQNEAQ (reference sequence). CDR3 loop: CASSPGTGYEQYV. In DNA, the CDR3 is TGTGCCAGCAGCCCGGGGACGGGCTACGAGCAGTACGTC.

This clonotype was picked up many times. The chain has TRBV12-3 or TRBV12-4 and TRBJ1-1; D gene uncertain. The CDR3 totals 15 residues. Deletions cut 5 bases from V and 0 bases from J, with 13 bases between. The CDR3 sequence is CASSPQPGLNTEAFF. CDR3 nucleotide sequence: TGTGCCAGCAGTCCGCAACCGGGGTTGAACACTGAAGCTTTCTTT.

This clonotype was observed many times. The chain carries TRBV6-5 and TRBJ1-1; D unresolved. V was clipped by 3 bases and J by 5 bases, with 13 bases between them. Germline V gene sequence: CDR1 MNHEY, CDR2 SVGAGI. The CDR3 spans 14 residues. The CDR3 nucleotides are TGTGCCAGCAGTTATCGGGGTATTAGGACTGAAGCTTTCTTT. The encoded protein is CASSYRGIRTEAFF.

This clonotype was detected many times. The chain carries TRBV6-2 or TRBV6-3 and TRBJ1-4, with unresolved D. The CDR3 has 17 residues. Trimming stripped 2 bases from V and 3 bases from J, with 16 bases between. Germline V lookup: CDR1 MNHEY, CDR2 SVGEGT. DNA for the CDR3: TGTGCCAGCAGTTACCCGGTCGCGGTCCGGTCTAATGAAAAACTGTTTTTT. It encodes CASSYPVAVRSNEKLFF.

The gene calls are TRBV29-1 and TRBJ2-1; D possibly corresponds to TRBD1 (5 bases). CDR1 is SQVTM, CDR2 ANQGSEA, per germline. Trimming left V 5 bases short and J 6 bases short, with 17 bases between. The CDR3 runs to 14 residues. This CDR3 is CSVISHRRVNEQFF. The DNA of the CDR3 is TGCAGCGTTATCAGTCACCGCAGGGTCAATGAGCAGTTCTTC.

This clonotype was picked up many times. The chain is built from TRBV11-2 and TRBJ1-1; 7 nucleotides match TRBD1. Germline V gene sequence: CDR1 SGHAT, CDR2 FQNNGV. The CDR3 is made up of 14 amino acids. V trimming: 3 bases; J trimming: 5 bases; junction bases outside the gene matches: 6. CDR3 amino acids: CASSFSTGRTEAFF. The CDR3 DNA is TGTGCCAGCAGCTTTTCGACAGGGCGGACTGAAGCTTTCTTT.

This clonotype occurred a few times. The chain employs TRBV3-1 and TRBJ1-1; the D gene is possibly TRBD1 (6 bases). Looked up from germline, CDR1 is LGHDT and CDR2 is YNNKEL (reference sequence). The germline V and J ends were trimmed by 4 bases and 5 bases, with 14 bases remaining between them. The CDR3 contains 14 residues. CDR3 in amino acids: CASSRTGTRTEAFF. DNA for the CDR3: TGTGCCAGCAGCCGTACCGGGACAAGGACTGAAGCTTTCTTT.

This clonotype came up many times. The gene calls are TRBV6-5 and TRBJ2-5, with D perhaps matching TRBD1 (6 bases). Germline CDR1 reads MNHEY; CDR2 reads SVGAGI. This CDR3 has 15 residues. Trimming took off 2 bases at V and 0 bases at J, with 10 bases between the two ends. The CDR3 sequence is CASSYGTGYQETQYF. For the CDR3, the DNA is TGTGCCAGCAGTTACGGAACAGGGTACCAAGAGACCCAGTACTTC.

The table lists this clonotype with many counts. The V call is TRBV20-1, the J call TRBJ2-7; D gene ambiguous. The CDR3 totals 11 residues. In germline, CDR1 is DFQATT, CDR2 SNEGSKA (reference sequence). V was cut by 0 bases and J by 0 bases, with 0 bases left in between. The CDR3 DNA reads as TGCAGTGCTAGAGACTCCTACGAGCAGTACTTC. Amino acids: CSARDSYEQYF.

This clonotype occurred many times. This chain uses TRBV4-3 with TRBJ2-7; D ambiguous. The CDR3 contains 13 residues. Germline loops: CDR1 LGHNA, CDR2 YSLEER. V was clipped by 0 bases and J by 4 bases, with 7 bases between them. The DNA of the CDR3 is TGCGCCAGCAGCCAAGATAAAGGGTACGAGCAGTACTTC. Translation: CASSQDKGYEQYF.

This clonotype was observed many times. The J gene is TRBJ1-2, the V gene TRBV12-3 or TRBV12-4; D remains unclear. V lost 7 bases, J lost 2 bases, and 11 bases lay in between. CDR3 size: 13 residues. The CDR3 DNA is TGTGCCAGCACCCCCACCCCGAACTATGGCTACACCTTC. Amino acid sequence: CASTPTPNYGYTF.

This clonotype was seen ten or more times. The chain links TRBV5-1 to TRBJ1-4; D call uncertain. Germline CDR1 and CDR2: SGHRS and YFSETQ. The CDR3 is made up of 15 amino acids. The ends were cut back, 0 bases at V and 6 bases at J, with 12 bases in the middle. The CDR3 sequence is CASSLVAGRDEKLFF. The CDR3 DNA follows: TGCGCCAGCAGCTTGGTGGCCGGTCGAGATGAAAAACTGTTTTTT.

This clonotype was recorded many times. This rearrangement joins TRBV7-9 to TRBJ2-7; 7 bases map to TRBD1. V lost 7 bases to trimming and J lost 5 bases; unmatched junction nucleotides: 11. CDR3 length equals 14 residues. Per the germline V gene, CDR1 is SEHNR and CDR2 is FQNEAQ (reference sequence). The CDR3 bases are TGTGCCAGCACCCGTGGAGACAGGGCGCACGAGCAGTACGTC. As protein: CASTRGDRAHEQYV.

At least ten counts were recorded for this clonotype. The J gene is TRBJ2-7, the V gene TRBV20-1, with D perhaps matching TRBD2 (6 bases). V lost 6 bases and J lost 4, with 16 bases in between. Germline CDR1 DFQATT, CDR2 SNEGSKA (reference sequence). The CDR3 length is 13 residues. In DNA form, the CDR3 reads TGCAGTGCCAGACAGCCTGCGGGGTACGAGCAGTACTTC. Translating it yields CSARQPAGYEQYF.

This clonotype was detected many times. The rearrangement uses TRBV20-1 and TRBJ2-7, with D perhaps given as TRBD1 or TRBD2 (5 bases each). The CDR3 has 14 residues. V lost 6 bases, J lost 2 bases, and 17 bases lay in between. The germline gives CDR1 DFQATT, CDR2 SNEGSKA (reference sequence). This CDR3 reads CSAGRDGLTYEQYV. CDR3 coding DNA: TGCAGTGCGGGCCGGGACGGTTTAACCTACGAGCAGTACGTC.

This clonotype was recorded many times. The chain couples TRBV15 to TRBJ2-1; 8 nucleotides align to TRBD2. With 8 bases clipped from V and 7 bases from J, the junction kept 10 bases outside the gene matches. Germline V lookup: CDR1 LNHNV, CDR2 YYDKDF (reference sequence). CDR3 size: 14 residues. The CDR3 DNA follows: TGTGCCACCGCTAGCCCCGGGGGGGAAAATGAGCAGTTCTTC. It is translated as CATASPGGENEQFF.

CDR3 DNA: TGTGCCAGCAGCTTAGATTCCGGGGGAGATACGCAGTATTTT. Its translation: CASSLDSGGDTQYF. V usage is TRBV7-7 and J usage is TRBJ2-3, with D possibly TRBD2 on 6 matching bases. V lost 1 base, J lost 5 bases, and 10 bases lay in between. The CDR3 sequence is 14 residues long. Germline values: CDR1 SSHAT, CDR2 FNYEAQ (reference sequence).

This clonotype was picked up many times. J is TRBJ1-2 and V is TRBV20-1; TRBD1 matches 7 bases. Germline CDR1 DFQATT, CDR2 SNEGSKA (reference sequence). The CDR3 spans 15 residues. The junction had 9 bases not matched to a gene; V was cut back by 5 bases and J by 0 bases. CDR3 coding DNA: TGCAGTGCTGTCCGACAGGGTGAGGCTAACTATGGCTACACCTTC. Amino acids: CSAVRQGEANYGYTF.